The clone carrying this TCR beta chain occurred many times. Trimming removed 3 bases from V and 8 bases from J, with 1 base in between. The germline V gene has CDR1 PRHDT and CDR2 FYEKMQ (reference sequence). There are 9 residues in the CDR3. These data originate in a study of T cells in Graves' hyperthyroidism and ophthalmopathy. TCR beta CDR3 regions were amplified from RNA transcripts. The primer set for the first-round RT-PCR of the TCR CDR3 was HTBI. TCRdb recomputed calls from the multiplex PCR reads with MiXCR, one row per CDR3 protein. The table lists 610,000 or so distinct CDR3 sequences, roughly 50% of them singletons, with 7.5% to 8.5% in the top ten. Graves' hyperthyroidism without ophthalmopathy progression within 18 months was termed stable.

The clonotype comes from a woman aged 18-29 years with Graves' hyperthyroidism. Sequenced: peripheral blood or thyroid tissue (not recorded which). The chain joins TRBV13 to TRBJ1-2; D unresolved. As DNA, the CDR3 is TGTGCCAGCAGCTTCGGCTACACCTTC. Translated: CASSFGYTF.